Given below is one T cell receptor beta chain in context. The sample is drawn from a study of blood T cell repertoires in COVID-19. For the study at large: Collection of acute and convalescent COVID-19 samples took place in the United States, Italy and Spain.

Data came from immunoSEQ multiplex PCR; TCRdb stores just in-frame clones and leaves some out. The sample yields more than 200,000 clones, around four fifths seen once. This CDR3 comprises 12 residues. Per the germline V gene, CDR1 is WNHNN and CDR2 is SYGVQD (reference sequence). Trimming took 7 bases from V and 3 from J, leaving 10 bases between them. The chain joins TRBV10-1 to TRBJ2-7; no clear D. This sequence originates from a woman over 75 with COVID-19, enrolled during active disease. The sequenced material came from peripheral blood. The CDR3 region is CASKNSNYEQYF. As DNA, the CDR3 is TGCGCCAGCAAAAATAGCAACTACGAGCAGTACTTC.